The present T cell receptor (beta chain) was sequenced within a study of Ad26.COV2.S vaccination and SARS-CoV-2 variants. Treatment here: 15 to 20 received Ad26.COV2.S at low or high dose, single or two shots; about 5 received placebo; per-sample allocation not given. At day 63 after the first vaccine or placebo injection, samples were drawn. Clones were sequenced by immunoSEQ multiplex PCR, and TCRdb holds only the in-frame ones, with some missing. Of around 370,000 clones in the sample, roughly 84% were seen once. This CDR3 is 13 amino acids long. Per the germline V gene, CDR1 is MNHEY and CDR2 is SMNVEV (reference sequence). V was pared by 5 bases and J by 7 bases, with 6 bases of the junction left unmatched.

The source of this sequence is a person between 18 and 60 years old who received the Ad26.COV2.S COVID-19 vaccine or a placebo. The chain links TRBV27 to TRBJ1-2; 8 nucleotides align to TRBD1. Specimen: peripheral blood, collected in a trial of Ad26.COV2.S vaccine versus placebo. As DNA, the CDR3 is TGTGCCAGCAGTGTCAGGGGGCCCGGTGGCTACACCTTC. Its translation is CASSVRGPGGYTF.